The 5 T cell receptor beta chains reported below all come from one sample, sequenced in a study of shared clonotypes between healthy human individuals. Assay: immunoSEQ multiplex PCR; the TCRdb copy retains only in-frame clones and omits some. Of over 1.5 million clones in the sample, under 99% were seen once. Specimen: naive CD4+ T cells sorted from blood. As for subset: CD45RA+ positively selected. The source of these receptors is a man in his thirties or forties in good health.

The chain joins TRBV7-6 to TRBJ2-3; a possible D gene is TRBD2 (5 bases). V lost 2 bases and J lost 5, with 17 bases in between. Germline CDR1 reads SGHVS; CDR2 reads FNYEAQ. CDR3 size: 16 residues. Written as DNA, the CDR3 is TGTGCCAGCAGCTTATCAGCGGTCAGGACGGGAGATACGCAGTATTTT. Translating it yields CASSLSAVRTGDTQYF.

This clone was counted once. V usage is TRBV4-1 and J usage is TRBJ1-4; D possibly corresponds to TRBD1 (6 bases). There are 17 residues in the CDR3. CDR1 and CDR2 from the germline V gene are MGHRA and YSYEKL. Trimming removed 3 bases at V and 6 bases at J, with 20 bases between. This CDR3 is CASSQGGAGGVYEKLFF. DNA for the CDR3: TGCGCCAGCAGCCAGGGCGGAGCCGGGGGCGTATATGAAAAACTGTTTTTT.

The J gene is TRBJ2-1, the V gene TRBV5-4; TRBD2 matches 10 bases. J was trimmed by 8 bases and V by 3 bases; bases with no gene match: 2. The CDR3 spans 13 residues. Germline V gene lookup returns CDR1 SGHNT and CDR2 YYREEE (reference sequence). CDR3 residues: CASSWGTSDEQFF. The DNA of the CDR3 is TGTGCCAGCAGCTGGGGGACTAGCGATGAGCAGTTCTTC.

CDR3 sequence reads: CAWSTGTGGGPGEQYF. DNA for the CDR3: TGTGCCTGGAGTACCGGCACAGGGGGTGGCCCGGGGGAGCAGTACTTC. The gene calls are TRBV30 and TRBJ2-7; 8 bases map to TRBD1. The CDR3 has 16 amino acids. Germline lookup yields CDR1 GTSNPN and CDR2 SVGIG (reference sequence). The junction had 16 bases not matched to a gene; V was cut back by 2 bases and J by 7 bases. Filled out from reference TRBV30 and TRBJ2-7, the complete variable domain reads SQTIHQWPATLVQPVGSPLSLECTVEGTSNPNLYWYRQAAGRGLQLLFYSVGIGQISSEVPQNLSASRPQDRQFILSSKKLLLSDSGFYLCAWSTGTGGGPGEQYFGPGTRLTVT.

CDR3 in amino acids: CASSVGIAEHSYEQYF. The CDR3 nucleotides read TGTGCCAGCAGCGTAGGAATAGCGGAACACTCCTACGAGCAGTACTTC. The chain combines TRBV9 with TRBJ2-7; D may be TRBD2 (6 bases). This CDR3 has 16 residues. Trimming removed 0 bases at V and 0 bases at J, with 13 bases between. Looked up from germline, CDR1 is SGDLS and CDR2 is YYNGEE. The variable domain in full, with the rest retrieved from reference TRBV9 and TRBJ2-7, is DSGVTQTPKHLITATGQRVTLRCSPRSGDLSVYWYQQSLDQGLQFLIQYYNGEERAKGNILERFSAQQFPDLHSELNLSSLELGDSALYFCASSVGIAEHSYEQYFGPGTRLTVT.